The clone carrying this TCR beta chain occurred a few times. Antigen unknown. Template material for amplifying TCR beta CDR3 regions consisted of RNA transcripts. First-round RT-PCR of the TCR CDR3 relied on the HTBI primer set. TCRdb reanalysed the multiplex PCR reads using MiXCR and keeps one entry per CDR3 protein. Found here are hundreds of thousands of distinct CDR3 sequences, roughly a fifth of them singletons; the top ten hold 39%. These data are taken from a study of T cells in Graves' hyperthyroidism and ophthalmopathy. General study findings and limits: Using 13 V-J features, a model discriminated ophthalmopathy from stable hyperthyroidism.

The specimen sequenced was blood. This sequence originates from a man aged 50 or older with Graves' ophthalmopathy.

CDR3 region: CASSGGLEDRTYGYTF. The CDR3, as DNA: TGTGCCAGCAGCGGCGGACTCGAGGATAGAACCTATGGCTACACCTTC. The J gene is TRBJ1-2, the V gene TRBV3-1; no reliable D call. The CDR3 length is 16 residues. V dropped 5 bases and J dropped 4 bases, with 20 bases sitting between them. Germline CDR1 reads LGHDT; CDR2 reads YNNKEL (reference sequence).